Here is one TCR beta chain with its context. Its antigen remains unknown. The entry originates in a study of beta chain features in type 1 diabetes. Deletions cut 3 bases from V and 8 bases from J, with 13 bases between. This CDR3 region has 13 residues. Looked up from germline, CDR1 is LNHDA and CDR2 is SQIVND (reference sequence). All of the isolated RNA was reverse transcribed, so expressed TCRB transcripts were sequenced. Sequenced by immunoSEQ multiplex PCR; TCRdb stores in-frame clones only, minus some. The table shows around 340,000 clones, with around 8% occurring only once. Study-wide results and limits: Whatever favoring of shorter templates PCR might show would apply equally to patients and controls. Individuals with type 1 diabetes displayed fewer insertions and more deletions at VDJ junctions. TCRB repertoires of naive, central memory and Treg cells appeared more similar among patients than among healthy donors.

The source is a woman under 30 in good health. The rearrangement uses TRBV19 and TRBJ1-1; perhaps TRBD1 as D (6 bases). The sample consisted of central memory CD4+ T cells from blood. The CDR3 region has the DNA TGTGCCAGTAGTATTTCCCTCGACAGGGAAGCTTTCTTT. This sequence encodes CASSISLDREAFF. The full variable domain, completed using reference TRBV19 and TRBJ1-1, is DGGITQSPKYLFRKEGQNVTLSCEQNLNHDAMYWYRQDPGQGLRLIYYSQIVNDFQKGDIAEGYSVSREKKESFPLTVTSAQKNPTAFYLCASSISLDREAFFGQGTRLTVV.